Presented here are 18 T cell receptor beta chains from one specimen sequenced in a study of blood T cells in healthy people across ages. A second PCR of 7 to 11 cycles used a sample-barcoded 5' primer and a J-beta primer mix. MiXCR, applied by TCRdb to the 5' RACE reads, yields one record per CDR3 protein. The data contain 700,000 or so distinct CDR3 sequences, 22% of them singletons. Sequenced: blood. These receptors were taken from a man in his sixties or seventies in good health.

This chain uses TRBV20-1 with TRBJ2-5; no clear D. The CDR3 runs to 11 residues. Deletions cut 5 bases from V and 5 bases from J, with 9 bases between. Germline CDR1 and CDR2: DFQATT and SNEGSKA (reference sequence). The CDR3 loop reads CSAEDAETQYF. The CDR3, as DNA: TGCAGTGCTGAAGATGCGGAGACCCAGTACTTC.

This clonotype has ten or more counts. The chain combines TRBV14 with TRBJ2-1; tentatively, D is TRBD1 or TRBD2 (6 bases each). The germline V gene has CDR1 SGHDN and CDR2 FVKESK. V lost 1 base to trimming and J lost 8 bases, with 18 bases between them. The CDR3 sequence is 16 residues long. CDR3: CASSQVGGLANHEQFF. CDR3 DNA: TGTGCCAGCAGCCAAGTAGGGGGACTCGCTAACCATGAGCAGTTCTTC.

The genes are TRBV6-5 and TRBJ2-5, with unresolved D. Germline V gene data show CDR1 as MNHEY and CDR2 as SVGAGI. This CDR3 region has 13 residues. V was cut by 7 bases and J by 5 bases, with 14 bases left in between. The CDR3, as DNA: TGTGCCAGCACTCACCAACGTGGGGAGACCCAGTACTTC. Amino acids: CASTHQRGETQYF.

This clonotype occurred a few times. The J gene is TRBJ1-2, the V gene TRBV20-1; unclear D gene. The V gene lost 6 bases and the J gene lost 0 bases, with 11 bases spanning the gap. This CDR3 spans 13 amino acids. Germline V gene data show CDR1 as DFQATT and CDR2 as SNEGSKA (reference sequence). This CDR3 is CSAWAAANYGYTF. The CDR3, as DNA: TGCAGTGCGTGGGCAGCAGCTAACTATGGCTACACCTTC.

V and J are TRBV29-1 and TRBJ1-1; 7 bases are shared with TRBD1. Trimming at V came to 6 bases and at J to 1 base, leaving 8 bases not matched to a gene. The CDR3 runs to 14 residues. Germline CDR1 SQVTM, CDR2 ANQGSEA. Here the CDR3 DNA reads TGCAGCGTCGCCGGACAGGCCCGGAACACTGAAGCTTTCTTT. Amino acids: CSVAGQARNTEAFF.

This clonotype came up a few times. The chain combines TRBV9 with TRBJ1-6, with 9 bases fitting TRBD1. This CDR3 region has 15 residues. CDR1 SGDLS and CDR2 YYNGEE come from the germline V gene. V shed 4 bases, J shed 12 bases, and the junction held 11 bases outside the gene matches. CDR3 coding DNA: TGTGCCAGCAGCCTTAGGGGGACAGGGAATGGACCCCTCCACTTT. Translation: CASSLRGTGNGPLHF.

V is TRBV4-3 and J is TRBJ2-3; possible D gene TRBD2, 7 bases. From germline, CDR1 is LGHNA and CDR2 YSLEER. This CDR3 contains 17 residues. V was trimmed by 0 bases and J by 4 bases, leaving 17 bases between them. CDR3 bases: TGCGCCAGCAGCCAAGATTTGGGGGGGGCCAAGTCAGATACGCAGTATTTT. The encoded protein is CASSQDLGGAKSDTQYF.

Details on this clonotype: A much larger clone differs from this one at a single base, so this may be a read error. The rearrangement uses TRBV28 and TRBJ2-1; 9 nucleotides line up with TRBD1. Looked up from germline, CDR1 is MDHEN and CDR2 is SYDVKM. The CDR3 sequence is 16 residues long. CDR3 loop: CAGSSLRTGEVNEQFF. The CDR3 DNA reads TGTGCCGGCAGTTCACTGCGGACAGGGGAGGTCAATGAGCAGTTCTTC.

V gene TRBV21-1 combines with J gene TRBJ2-3; the DNA was not compared with TRBD1, the D call given in the table. TRBV21-1 is listed as a pseudogene. CDR3 length: 14 amino acids. The CDR3, as DNA: TGTGCCAGCAGCCCCCCAGGGTACACAGATACGCAGTATTTT. Translated, it gives CASSPPGYTDTQYF.

The chain carries TRBV20-1 and TRBJ2-6, with 9 nucleotides matching TRBD1. The V and J ends lost 0 bases and 0 bases, in that order; junction bases with no gene match: 6. In germline, CDR1 is DFQATT, CDR2 SNEGSKA (reference sequence). The CDR3 contains 18 residues. The CDR3 loop reads CSARDPTGGVSGANVLTF. CDR3 nucleotides: TGCAGTGCTAGAGACCCGACAGGGGGAGTCTCTGGGGCCAACGTCCTGACTTTC.

This clonotype appeared a few times. The chain couples TRBV9 to TRBJ2-7; perhaps TRBD1 as D (5 bases). The CDR3 is 14 amino acids. Germline V gives CDR1 SGDLS, CDR2 YYNGEE. V lost 5 bases to trimming and J lost 0 bases, with 12 bases between them. In DNA form, the CDR3 reads TGTGCCAGCAGAGAGTCGGACAACTCCTACGAGCAGTACTTC. It is translated as CASRESDNSYEQYF. Variable domain in full (rest from reference TRBV9 and TRBJ2-7): DSGVTQTPKHLITATGQRVTLRCSPRSGDLSVYWYQQSLDQGLQFLIQYYNGEERAKGNILERFSAQQFPDLHSELNLSSLELGDSALYFCASRESDNSYEQYFGPGTRLTVT.

In this sample, this clonotype turned up a few times. V and J are TRBV12-3 or TRBV12-4 and TRBJ2-2, with TRBD1 identical over 9 bases. The CDR3 contains 17 residues. With 5 bases clipped from V and 5 bases from J, the junction kept 12 bases outside the gene matches. Here the CDR3 reads CASSPPQGQGNTGELFF. The CDR3 DNA follows: TGTGCCAGCAGTCCCCCCCAGGGACAGGGAAATACCGGGGAGCTGTTTTTT.

V gene TRBV5-1 combines with J gene TRBJ2-2; D call uncertain. V lost 3 bases to trimming and J lost 0 bases, with 12 bases between them. Per the germline V gene, CDR1 is SGHRS and CDR2 is YFSETQ. The CDR3 runs 16 residues. The CDR3 reads CASSSGRNTNTGELFF. CDR3 coding DNA: TGCGCCAGCAGCTCCGGACGGAATACGAACACCGGGGAGCTGTTTTTT.

This clonotype has a handful of counts. A much larger clonotype is one base distant, so this may be a read error. The chain employs TRBV19 and TRBJ2-1; D gene unclear. Per germline, CDR1 LNHDA and CDR2 SQIVND (reference sequence). The CDR3 consists of 13 residues. V lost 4 bases, J lost 9 bases, and 13 bases lay in between. The CDR3 DNA reads as TGTGCCAGTAGTAACCCACAAACCAGTGAGCAGTTCTTC. This gives the protein CASSNPQTSEQFF. The full variable domain, its missing parts supplied by reference TRBV19 and TRBJ2-1, is DGGITQSPKYLFRKEGQNVTLSCEQNLNHDAMYWYRQDPGQGLRLIYYSQIVNDFQKGDIAEGYSVSREKKESFPLTVTSAQKNPTAFYLCASSNPQTSEQFFGPGTRLTVL.

The chain combines TRBV5-1 with TRBJ1-2; D gene unclear. This CDR3 has 14 residues. V was shortened by 1 base and J by 6 bases, with 13 bases between the two germline ends. The germline gives CDR1 SGHRS, CDR2 YFSETQ. CDR3 sequence: CASSLSFGRDGYTF. The CDR3 DNA follows: TGCGCCAGCAGCTTGTCGTTTGGTCGAGATGGCTACACCTTC.

This clonotype appeared a few times. The chain couples TRBV5-1 to TRBJ2-3, with 9 bases aligning to TRBD2. Trimming cost V 2 bases and J 1 base; bases outside gene matches: 8. CDR1 is SGHRS and CDR2 is YFSETQ in the germline V gene. This CDR3 is built from 17 residues. The CDR3 DNA reads as TGCGCCAGCAGCTTCCCGATAGCGGGAGTTGGCACAGATACGCAGTATTTT. Its translation: CASSFPIAGVGTDTQYF.

This clonotype was recorded a few times. The V call is TRBV20-1, the J call TRBJ1-5, with D unresolved. The V gene's germline CDR1 is DFQATT and CDR2 SNEGSKA (reference sequence). V lost 7 bases, J lost 2 bases, and 21 bases lay in between. The CDR3 is 16 residues long. The CDR3 region is CSGTRGGGSGNQPQHF. DNA for the CDR3: TGCAGTGGAACACGGGGAGGCGGGAGCGGCAATCAGCCCCAGCATTTT.

The chain carries TRBV24-1 and TRBJ1-5; 10 nucleotides agree with TRBD1. The CDR3 runs 15 residues. From germline, CDR1 is KGHDR and CDR2 SFDVKD. V was clipped by 6 bases and J by 7 bases; unmatched bases: 8. CDR3 amino acids: CATSNRGTGVQPQHF. The CDR3 DNA is TGTGCCACCAGTAACCGAGGGACAGGGGTCCAGCCCCAGCATTTT.